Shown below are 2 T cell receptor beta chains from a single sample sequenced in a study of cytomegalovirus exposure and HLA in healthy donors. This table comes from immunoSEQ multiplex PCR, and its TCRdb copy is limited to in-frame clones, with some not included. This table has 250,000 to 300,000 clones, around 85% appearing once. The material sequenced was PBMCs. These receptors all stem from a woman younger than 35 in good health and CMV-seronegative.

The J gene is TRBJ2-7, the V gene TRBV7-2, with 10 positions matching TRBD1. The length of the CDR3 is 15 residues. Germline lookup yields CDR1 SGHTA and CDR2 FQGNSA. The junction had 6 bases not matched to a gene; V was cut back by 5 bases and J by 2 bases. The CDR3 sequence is CASSREGTGAYEQYF. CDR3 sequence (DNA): TGTGCCAGCAGCCGCGAAGGGACAGGGGCCTACGAGCAGTACTTC.

CDR3 loop: CASSWEDRGRGYNEQFF. CDR3 sequence (DNA): TGTGCCAGCAGTTGGGAGGACAGGGGAAGGGGGTACAATGAGCAGTTCTTC. This chain joins TRBV28 and TRBJ2-1; 9 nucleotides align to TRBD1. Germline CDR1 and CDR2: MDHEN and SYDVKM. The junction had 11 bases not matched to a gene; V was cut back by 4 bases and J by 4 bases. The CDR3 totals 17 residues.